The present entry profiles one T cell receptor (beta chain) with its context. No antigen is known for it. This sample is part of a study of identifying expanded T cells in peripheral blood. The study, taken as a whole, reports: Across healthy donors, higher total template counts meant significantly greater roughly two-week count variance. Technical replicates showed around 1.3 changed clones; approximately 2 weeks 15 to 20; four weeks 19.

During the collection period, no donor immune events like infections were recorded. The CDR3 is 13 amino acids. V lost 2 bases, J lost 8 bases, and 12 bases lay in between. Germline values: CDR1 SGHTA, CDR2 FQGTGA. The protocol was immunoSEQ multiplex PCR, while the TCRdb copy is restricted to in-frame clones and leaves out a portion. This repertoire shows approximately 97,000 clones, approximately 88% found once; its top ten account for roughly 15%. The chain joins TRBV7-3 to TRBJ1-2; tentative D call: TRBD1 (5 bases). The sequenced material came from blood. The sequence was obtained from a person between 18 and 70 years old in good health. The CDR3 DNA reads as TGTGCCAGCAGCTTACAAGGGGCCAGCGGCTACACCTTC. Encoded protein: CASSLQGASGYTF. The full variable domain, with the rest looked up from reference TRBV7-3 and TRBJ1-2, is GAGVSQTPSNKVTEKGKYVELRCDPISGHTALYWYRQSLGQGPEFLIYFQGTGAADDSGLPNDRFFAVRPEGSVSTLKIQRTERGDSAVYLCASSLQGASGYTFGSGTRLTVV.